Reported below is one T cell receptor beta chain. What it binds is unknown. Here immunoSEQ multiplex PCR was the method, and the copy in TCRdb shows in-frame clones only, minus some. This table holds about 190,000 clones, roughly 80% found once. The CDR3 has 15 amino acids. With 5 bases removed from V and 2 bases from J, the gap between germline ends came to 16 bases. Germline CDR1 reads MGHRA; CDR2 reads YSYEKL. The data are from a study of cytomegalovirus exposure and HLA in healthy donors. Findings and caveats of the study: In the approximately 120 validation repertoires, a later analysis found that first-cohort TCR clusters tended to co-occur. The study labeled roughly 160 TCR beta chains cytomegalovirus-associated. The authors confirmed in vitro that a few CMV-associated chains were specific for CMV antigens. It was reported that the classifier diagnosed cytomegalovirus status with high specificity and sensitivity in both the original and validation cohorts.

Sequences were obtained from PBMCs. The receptor was isolated from a woman younger than 30 in good health and CMV-seropositive. This chain connects TRBV4-1 to TRBJ2-7; TRBD1 might be the D (5 bases). In DNA form, the CDR3 reads TGCGCCAGCAGCTCCTCAATTATGACAGCCTACGAGCAGTACTTC. Protein sequence: CASSSSIMTAYEQYF.